Listed here is a single T cell receptor beta chain. The CDR3 runs to 16 residues. Germline V gene lookup returns CDR1 SGHRS and CDR2 YFSETQ. Trimming removed 0 bases from V and 4 bases from J, with 14 bases in between. This entry comes from a study of PD-1 blockade in classical Hodgkin lymphoma. Generated by immunoSEQ multiplex PCR, the TCRdb table keeps only in-frame clones and is missing some. Among approximately 10,000 clones listed, about 85% were seen once. There was relapse after autologous stem cell transplantation in every patient, and there was variation in brentuximab vedotin exposure. This clonotype was sampled from a human donor with classical Hodgkin lymphoma. The chain recombines TRBV5-1 with TRBJ2-1, with D perhaps TRBD2 (5 bases). Sequenced material: peripheral blood mononuclear cells (PBMCs), taken at baseline. The CDR3 region is CASSLVAEALYNEQFF. The CDR3 nucleotides are TGCGCCAGCAGCTTGGTTGCGGAGGCGCTATACAATGAGCAGTTCTTC.